These T cell receptor beta chains were read from a single sample in a study of graft-versus-host responses after intestinal transplantation. Sequencing used immunoSEQ multiplex PCR; TCRdb keeps in-frame clones, though not all of them. The data contain about 90,000 clones, roughly 80% of them seen just once; the ten biggest clones take up 17%. Their antigens remain unidentified. The sequenced sample was unstimulated CD8+ T cells sorted from spleen or lymph node cells, obtained before intestinal transplant. These receptors were obtained from a human donor who received an intestinal transplant. The CDR3 runs from the conserved cysteine through the conserved F or W. Fields, in order: J gene, V gene, D gene, clone size, CDR3 protein, CDR3 DNA. A D gene is named only where the DNA matches it firmly. The listing skips clone size in some rows; elsewhere it reads once, few, many or a size class.

>TRBJ2-3|TRBV4-1|NA|NA
CASSQAGPSDTQYF
TGCGCCAGCAGCCAAGCCGGACCCTCAGATACGCAGTATTTT
>TRBJ1-1|TRBV19|NA|few
CASSIPTVYTEAFF
TGTGCCAGTAGTATCCCGACAGTCTACACTGAAGCTTTCTTT
>TRBJ1-2|TRBV5-6|NA|NA
CASSLWFGEIRDGYTF
TGTGCCAGCAGCTTGTGGTTCGGGGAAATAAGGGATGGCTACACCTTC
>TRBJ2-3|TRBV15|TRBD1|NA
CATSVSRGPGTDTQYF
TGTGCCACCAGCGTATCCAGGGGGCCTGGCACAGATACGCAGTATTTT
>TRBJ2-7|TRBV4-1|NA|NA
CASSQDYSYEQYF
TGCGCCAGCAGCCAAGACTACTCCTACGAGCAGTACTTC
>TRBJ1-2|TRBV6-1|TRBD1|NA
CASSRTGETGGYTF
TGTGCCAGCAGTCGGACAGGGGAAACGGGTGGCTACACCTTC
>TRBJ1-2|TRBV4-1|NA|NA
CASSQDLGRGYTF
TGCGCCAGCAGCCAAGATCTGGGCCGGGGCTACACCTTC
>TRBJ2-1|TRBV4-2|TRBD2|NA
CASSQVGTSSYNEQFF
TGTGCCAGCAGCCAAGTAGGGACTAGCAGCTACAATGAGCAGTTCTTC
>TRBJ1-1|TRBV27|TRBD1|NA
CASSLSPRQGLNTEAFF
TGTGCCAGCAGTTTATCCCCCCGACAGGGGTTGAACACTGAAGCTTTCTTT
>TRBJ2-7|TRBV2|NA|NA
CASSAVGGSRYEQYF
TGTGCCAGCAGTGCGGTGGGGGGCAGTAGGTACGAGCAGTACTTC
>TRBJ2-5|TRBV9|NA|NA
CASSVSGVSQETQYF
TGTGCCAGCAGCGTCAGCGGCGTCAGCCAAGAGACCCAGTACTTC
>TRBJ2-7|TRBV6-9|TRBD1|NA
CASSYGTVMSYEQYF
TGTGCCAGCAGTTACGGGACAGTGATGTCCTACGAGCAGTACTTC
>TRBJ1-1|TRBV5-1|NA|NA
CACSRGWWGQVGNDTEAFF
TGCGCCTGCAGCCGGGGGTGGTGGGGACAAGTAGGAAACGACACTGAAGCTTTCTTT
>TRBJ2-7|TRBV6-5|NA|NA
CASGHLPSYEQYF
TGTGCCAGCGGGCACCTGCCCTCCTACGAGCAGTACTTC
>TRBJ2-1|TRBV27|TRBD2|NA
CASSLGTSGGPYNEQFF
TGTGCCAGCAGTTTAGGGACTAGCGGGGGGCCCTACAATGAGCAGTTCTTC
>TRBJ2-7|TRBV6-5|TRBD1|NA
CASSYRRQGSYEQYF
TGTGCCAGCAGTTACCGCCGACAGGGATCCTACGAGCAGTACTTC
>TRBJ2-2|TRBV4-1|TRBD2|NA
CASSPLAGATGELFF
TGCGCCAGCAGCCCTCTAGCGGGTGCCACCGGGGAGCTGTTTTTT
>TRBJ2-3|TRBV7-9|TRBD2|NA
CASSLVNRGGTDTQYF
TGTGCCAGCAGCTTAGTTAATCGGGGGGGCACAGATACGCAGTATTTT
>TRBJ2-7|TRBV2|TRBD2|NA
CATLAGGPSAYEQYF
TGTGCAACCCTAGCGGGAGGGCCTTCAGCTTACGAGCAGTACTTC
>TRBJ1-1|TRBV10-3|NA|NA
CAISELQEMNTEAFF
TGTGCCATCAGTGAGCTCCAGGAGATGAACACTGAAGCTTTCTTT
>TRBJ1-1|TRBV11-2|NA|NA
CASSPLGSTEAFF
TGTGCCAGCAGCCCCTTAGGGAGCACTGAAGCTTTCTTT
>TRBJ2-3|TRBV5-4|TRBD2|NA
CASSGLAGGTDTQYF
TGTGCCAGCAGCGGGCTAGCGGGTGGCACAGATACGCAGTATTTT
>TRBJ2-1|TRBV6-5|TRBD1|NA
CASSNGQGWNEQFF
TGTGCCAGCAGTAACGGACAGGGGTGGAATGAGCAGTTCTTC
>TRBJ2-5|TRBV7-9|TRBD2|NA
CASSFSGGKETQYF
TGTGCCAGCAGCTTCAGCGGGGGGAAAGAGACCCAGTACTTC
>TRBJ1-6|TRBV4-1|TRBD1|NA
CASSYRDRAVDSPLHF
TGCGCCAGCAGCTACCGGGACAGGGCGGTGGATTCACCCCTCCACTTT